These 6 T cell receptor beta chains were all obtained from the same sample, sequenced in a study of blood T cell repertoires in COVID-19 (dated by TCRdb to 2018 to 2021). Library creation used the immunoSEQ multiplex PCR assay. Here the immuneACCESS table is served through TCRdb, limited to in-frame sequences with V and J called. Missing clones are a known gap in these copies; in checked studies unresolved V genes cover under half, and the rest lacks a known reason. The sample table contains over 45,000 clones; only one count was recorded for approximately 80% of them. The ten largest make up approximately 20% of the sample. Sequenced input: peripheral blood. These TCRs come from a man aged 50-60 years with active or convalescent COVID-19.

The rearrangement joins TRBV9 to TRBJ2-3, with 9 positions matching TRBD2. With V trimmed by 0 bases and J by 5 bases, 7 bases remained unmatched. The CDR3 is 16 residues long. Germline lookup yields CDR1 SGDLS and CDR2 YYNGEE. Here the CDR3 reads CASSVVAGGRIDTQYF. The CDR3 bases are TGTGCCAGCAGCGTAGTTGCGGGGGGGCGTATAGATACGCAGTATTTT. Full variable domain (outside the CDR3, taken from reference TRBV9 and TRBJ2-3): DSGVTQTPKHLITATGQRVTLRCSPRSGDLSVYWYQQSLDQGLQFLIQYYNGEERAKGNILERFSAQQFPDLHSELNLSSLELGDSALYFCASSVVAGGRIDTQYFGPGTRLTVL.

Only a few counts were recorded for this clone. The rearrangement uses TRBV3-1 (or the pseudogene TRBV3-2) and TRBJ1-6; D not resolved. The length of the CDR3 is 15 residues. V dropped 1 base and J dropped 7 bases, with 11 bases sitting between them. Germline V gene sequence: CDR1 LGHDT, CDR2 YNNKEL (reference sequence). CDR3 bases: TGTGCCAGCAGCCAAGGCGACATATGGAATTCACCCCTCCACTTT. Encoded protein: CASSQGDIWNSPLHF.

The V gene is TRBV19, the J gene TRBJ2-3; TRBD2 matches at 10 bases. The ends lost 2 bases at V and 2 bases at J; junction bases unmatched: 4. The CDR3 has 16 residues. From germline, CDR1 is LNHDA and CDR2 SQIVND (reference sequence). CDR3 in amino acids: CASSISGGVLTDTQYF. The CDR3 bases are TGTGCCAGTAGTATAAGCGGGGGGGTACTCACAGATACGCAGTATTTT. Together with reference TRBV19 and TRBJ2-3, the CDR3 gives the full variable domain: DGGITQSPKYLFRKEGQNVTLSCEQNLNHDAMYWYRQDPGQGLRLIYYSQIVNDFQKGDIAEGYSVSREKKESFPLTVTSAQKNPTAFYLCASSISGGVLTDTQYFGPGTRLTVL.

This chain links TRBV11-2 with TRBJ1-5; D is undetermined. Trimming shortened V by 0 bases and J by 10 bases, and 13 bases separated the two germline ends. The CDR3 totals 14 residues. Germline CDR1 SGHAT, CDR2 FQNNGV. For the CDR3, the DNA is TGTGCCAGCAGCTTAGATGGAGGTTTAGGACCCCAGCATTTT. As protein: CASSLDGGLGPQHF.

This clone was seen a single time. The rearrangement joins TRBV19 to TRBJ2-5; 8 bases match TRBD1. J gave up 1 base and V 4 bases, and 8 bases lay outside the gene matches. This CDR3 has 16 residues. Germline V CDR1 and CDR2: LNHDA, SQIVND (reference sequence). CDR3 DNA sequence: TGTGCCAGTAGTACAGGACAGGGTGGGGGCCAAGAGACCCAGTACTTC. Translated, it gives CASSTGQGGGQETQYF.

Only a few counts were recorded for this clone. The chain is built from TRBV7-6 and TRBJ1-3, with 8 bases fitting TRBD1. Germline V lookup: CDR1 SGHVS, CDR2 FNYEAQ. The CDR3 spans 15 residues. The ends lost 1 base at V and 3 bases at J; junction bases unmatched: 2. The CDR3: CASSLGTGIGNTIYF. CDR3 in DNA: TGTGCCAGCAGCTTAGGGACAGGGATTGGAAACACCATATATTTT.